This TCR beta chain was sequenced in a study of OX40 agonist ivuxolimab in advanced cancers. The assay was immunoSEQ multiplex PCR, and TCRdb's table has in-frame clones only and misses some. The data show 17,000 or so clones, more than 80% seen once. The sequence derives from an adult with an advanced solid tumor such as melanoma, head and neck, liver or kidney cancer. Here the sequenced sample was CD4+ or CD8+ T cells sorted from blood, taken in a trial of the OX40 agonist ivuxolimab.

This CDR3 reads CASRPTWNYGYTF. In DNA form, the CDR3 reads TGTGCCAGCCGGCCAACTTGGAACTATGGCTACACCTTC. The rearrangement uses TRBV2 and TRBJ1-2; D gene ambiguous. Trimming took off 8 bases at V and 2 bases at J, with 12 bases between the two ends. This CDR3 has 13 residues. Germline V gene data show CDR1 as SNHLY and CDR2 as FYNNEI.